One and the same sample provided the 20 T cell receptor beta chains below, sequenced in a study of cytomegalovirus exposure and HLA in healthy donors. PCR primers comprised 60 Vbeta and 13 Jbeta primers. Repertoires were generated with immunoSEQ multiplex PCR, while TCRdb's copy carries only in-frame clones and drops some. The sample yields 150,000 to 160,000 clones, 60% to 85% seen once. The material sequenced was PBMCs. All receptors come from a woman in her thirties or forties in good health and CMV-seronegative.

The chain uses TRBV11-3 and TRBJ2-3, with D possibly TRBD1 on 5 matching bases. The CDR3 is made up of 14 amino acids. The ends were cut back, 5 bases at V and 4 bases at J, with 13 bases in the middle. Germline V gene data show CDR1 as SGHNT and CDR2 as YENEEA. CDR3 DNA sequence: TGTGCCAGCAGCCGACAGATAGATGCAGATACGCAGTATTTT. Its translation: CASSRQIDADTQYF.

This clone has a single count. V gene TRBV7-9 combines with J gene TRBJ1-2, with D uncertain. CDR1 and CDR2 from the germline V gene are SEHNR and FQNEAQ (reference sequence). The CDR3 spans 15 residues. The V and J ends lost 3 bases and 2 bases respectively, with 13 bases between them. Here the CDR3 reads CASSFQEKINYGYTF. The CDR3, as DNA: TGTGCCAGCAGCTTTCAGGAAAAAATAAACTATGGCTACACCTTC.

This chain connects TRBV7-9 to TRBJ2-1; D perhaps matches TRBD1 (6 bases). CDR3 length: 13 residues. In germline, CDR1 is SEHNR, CDR2 FQNEAQ (reference sequence). Trimming took 6 bases from V and 4 from J, leaving 10 bases between them. The CDR3 DNA follows: TGTGCCAGCAGTACAGGGATTTACAATGAGCAGTTCTTC. Translating it yields CASSTGIYNEQFF.

V gene TRBV6-4 combines with J gene TRBJ1-2; 7 positions match TRBD1. With 6 bases clipped from V and 5 bases from J, the junction kept 15 bases outside the gene matches. This CDR3 is 16 amino acids long. The germline CDR1 and CDR2 sequences are MRHNA and SNTAGT. CDR3 DNA sequence: TGTGCCAGCAGGGCACGACAGGGCCTCGCAAATTATGGCTACACCTTC. It translates to CASRARQGLANYGYTF.

The chain is built from TRBV7-8 and TRBJ1-5; 7 nucleotides line up with TRBD1. Trimming took 5 bases from V and 4 from J; bases not matched to a gene: 5. The CDR3 is 14 residues long. Germline CDR1 is SGHVS and CDR2 is FQNEAQ. The CDR3 reads CASSAGQLNQPQHF. CDR3 DNA: TGTGCCAGCAGCGCGGGACAGTTAAATCAGCCCCAGCATTTT.

This chain connects TRBV7-2 to TRBJ1-2, with 11 bases identical to TRBD1. CDR3 size: 16 residues. Germline CDR1 and CDR2: SGHTA and FQGNSA. V dropped 4 bases and J dropped 3; count of bases not matched to a gene: 7. The CDR3 reads CASSSPRTGGDYGYTF. The CDR3 bases are TGTGCCAGCAGCTCTCCAAGGACAGGGGGCGACTATGGCTACACCTTC.

This chain joins TRBV19 and TRBJ1-1; possible D gene TRBD1, 6 bases. The ends were cut back, 1 base at V and 2 bases at J, with 11 bases in the middle. This CDR3 region has 15 residues. CDR1 is LNHDA and CDR2 is SQIVND in the germline V gene (reference sequence). Here the CDR3 DNA reads TGTGCCAGTAGTATAGTCGGCAGGGGAAACACTGAAGCTTTCTTT. Its translation: CASSIVGRGNTEAFF.

This chain links TRBV29-1 with TRBJ2-5; D is ambiguous. Germline V gene data show CDR1 as SQVTM and CDR2 as ANQGSEA. The CDR3 consists of 12 residues. The V and J ends lost 2 bases and 4 bases respectively, with 8 bases between them. CDR3 DNA sequence: TGCAGCGTTGAAAGGCGAGGAGAGACCCAGTACTTC. Translating it yields CSVERRGETQYF.

V and J are TRBV4-1 and TRBJ1-1, with D possibly being TRBD1 (6 bases). The CDR3 has 17 amino acids. V lost 1 base to trimming and J lost 0 bases, with 15 bases between them. Germline CDR1 reads MGHRA; CDR2 reads YSYEKL. CDR3 nucleotide sequence: TGCGCCAGCAGCCAAGTCGACAGGACACCGCTGAACACTGAAGCTTTCTTT. It translates to CASSQVDRTPLNTEAFF.

For this clone: At one of its ends the junction is not consistent with the germline gene, which may arise from a read error. The CDR3 sequence: CASSLDSFSYNEQFF. The CDR3 bases are TGTGCTAGCAGCTTAGACTCTTTCTCCTACAATGAGCAGTTCTTC. The chain couples TRBV7-7 to TRBJ2-1; D gene unclear. Germline assignment: CDR1 SSHAT and CDR2 FNYEAQ (reference sequence). This CDR3 has 15 amino acids. Full variable domain (remainder filled in from reference TRBV7-7 and TRBJ2-1): GAGVSQSPRYKVTKRGQDVTLRCDPISSHATLYWYQQALGQGPEFLTYFNYEAQPDKSGLPSDRFSAERPEGSISTLTIQRTEQRDSAMYRCASSLDSFSYNEQFFGPGTRLTVL.

The V call is TRBV20-1, the J call TRBJ2-1; D might be TRBD2 (6 bases). The CDR3 consists of 11 residues. Deletions cut 5 bases from V and 10 bases from J, with 12 bases between. Per the germline V gene, CDR1 is DFQATT and CDR2 is SNEGSKA (reference sequence). The CDR3 here is CSAAPTREQFF. In nucleotides, the CDR3 is TGCAGTGCTGCGCCGACTAGGGAGCAGTTCTTC.

The chain carries TRBV7-2 and TRBJ1-1; 7 bases line up with TRBD1. The CDR3 runs to 15 residues. V was clipped by 5 bases and J by 0 bases; unmatched bases: 6. Germline V gene lookup returns CDR1 SGHTA and CDR2 FQGNSA. CDR3 bases: TGTGCCAGCAGCCCAGGGGGGTTCATGAACACTGAAGCTTTCTTT. It codes for CASSPGGFMNTEAFF. Combining the CDR3 with reference TRBV7-2 and TRBJ1-1 gives the whole variable domain GAGVSQSPSNKVTEKGKDVELRCDPISGHTALYWYRQSLGQGLEFLIYFQGNSAPDKSGLPSDRFSAERTGGSVSTLTIQRTQQEDSAVYLCASSPGGFMNTEAFFGQGTRLTVV.

The chain is built from TRBV5-8 and TRBJ2-5, with D perhaps matching TRBD1 (6 bases). V lost 4 bases to trimming and J lost 5 bases, with 15 bases between them. The germline V gene has CDR1 SGHTS and CDR2 YDEGEE. The length of the CDR3 is 14 residues. The CDR3 is CASSRGQRGETQYF. The CDR3 DNA follows: TGTGCCAGCAGCCGCGGCCAGAGGGGGGAGACCCAGTACTTC.

V gene TRBV7-9 combines with J gene TRBJ2-1; D not resolved. V lost 1 base, J lost 9 bases, and 10 bases lay in between. Germline V lookup: CDR1 SEHNR, CDR2 FQNEAQ (reference sequence). The CDR3 sequence is 13 residues long. CDR3 coding DNA: TGTGCCAGCAGCTTAGAGGCAGCAGGTGAGCAGTTCTTC. Protein product: CASSLEAAGEQFF.

The V call is TRBV5-1, the J call TRBJ2-6; TRBD1 is a possible D gene (5 bases). The ends were cut back, 5 bases at V and 1 base at J, with 10 bases in the middle. CDR3 length equals 15 residues. Germline lookup yields CDR1 SGHRS and CDR2 YFSETQ. Here the CDR3 reads CASRTVLSGANVLTF. DNA for the CDR3: TGCGCCAGCAGGACAGTGCTATCTGGGGCCAACGTCCTGACTTTC.

V is TRBV4-2 and J is TRBJ1-4; TRBD1 aligns across 10 bases. With V trimmed by 4 bases and J by 6 bases, 5 bases remained unmatched. The CDR3 loop spans 15 amino acids. CDR1 and CDR2 from the germline V gene are LGHNA and YNFKEQ. The CDR3 protein is CASSRDGTGDEKLFF. CDR3 DNA sequence: TGTGCCAGCAGCCGTGACGGGACAGGGGATGAAAAACTGTTTTTT.

The chain carries TRBV10-3 and TRBJ1-6; 10 bases align to TRBD1. CDR3 length equals 14 residues. Unmatched junction bases numbered 4, after V lost 4 bases and J lost 10 bases. Germline CDR1 reads ENHRY; CDR2 reads SYGVKD. CDR3: CAISGQGADSPLHF. Written as DNA, the CDR3 is TGTGCCATCAGTGGACAGGGGGCAGACTCACCCCTCCACTTT.

This clone was recorded once. V is TRBV19 and J is TRBJ1-2, with D perhaps matching TRBD1 (5 bases). The CDR3 consists of 16 residues. Germline lookup yields CDR1 LNHDA and CDR2 SQIVND (reference sequence). Trimming left V 5 bases short and J 3 bases short, with 19 bases between. CDR3 in amino acids: CASSAGLRSGYYGYTF. The CDR3 bases are TGTGCCAGTAGTGCAGGGTTGAGGTCTGGGTACTATGGCTACACCTTC.

The rearrangement joins TRBV18 to TRBJ2-5; the match to TRBD2 covers 12 bases. This CDR3 has 16 residues. V was pared by 0 bases and J by 5 bases, with 4 bases of the junction left unmatched. CDR1 is KGHSH, CDR2 LQKENI, per germline. The CDR3 loop is CASSPPGLAGGETQYF. The DNA of the CDR3 is TGTGCCAGCTCACCACCGGGACTAGCGGGTGGGGAGACCCAGTACTTC.

For the CDR3, the DNA is TGTGCCAGCAGACCTAGCGGAGGTTACGAGCAGTACTTC. This gives the protein CASRPSGGYEQYF. The genes are TRBV27 and TRBJ2-7; 7 nucleotides agree with TRBD2. The CDR3 is made up of 13 amino acids. The germline V gene has CDR1 MNHEY and CDR2 SMNVEV (reference sequence). The V segment lost 6 bases and the J segment 4 bases; nucleotides outside the gene matches: 6.